Sequencing of this TCR beta chain was carried out in a study of PD-1 blockade in classical Hodgkin lymphoma. Study-wide results and limits: Reported baseline diversity: healthy donors highest, relapsed/refractory patients lowest.

Method: immunoSEQ multiplex PCR; TCRdb's copy keeps in-frame clones and lacks some. Here the sample spans around 30,000 clones, 80% to 90% being singletons. About this clone itself: No antigen is known for it.

J gave up 7 bases and V 2 bases, and 4 bases lay outside the gene matches. The germline V gene encodes CDR1 LNHNV and CDR2 YYDKDF (reference sequence). There are 14 residues in the CDR3. As for time point: newly diagnosed, previously untreated cHL patient sample. The study purified CD4+ T cells from thawed PBMCs using magnetic negative selection. Sequenced material: CD4+ T cells from blood. The receptor was derived from a human donor with classical Hodgkin lymphoma. The rearrangement uses TRBV15 and TRBJ2-1; 8 bases match TRBD1. The CDR3 here is CATSRRDRNNEQFF. The CDR3 coding sequence is TGTGCCACCAGCAGAAGGGACAGGAATAATGAGCAGTTCTTC.